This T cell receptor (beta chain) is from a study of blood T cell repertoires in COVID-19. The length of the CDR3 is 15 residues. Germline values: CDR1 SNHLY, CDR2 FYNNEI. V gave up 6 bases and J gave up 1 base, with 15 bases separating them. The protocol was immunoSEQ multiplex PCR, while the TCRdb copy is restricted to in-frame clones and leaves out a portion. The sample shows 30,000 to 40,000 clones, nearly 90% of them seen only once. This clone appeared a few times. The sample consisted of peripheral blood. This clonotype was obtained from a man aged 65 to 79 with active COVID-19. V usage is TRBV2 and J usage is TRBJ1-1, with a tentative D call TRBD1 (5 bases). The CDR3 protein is CASRPLGAANTEAFF. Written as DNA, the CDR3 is TGTGCCAGCAGACCGCTAGGGGCGGCGAACACTGAAGCTTTCTTT. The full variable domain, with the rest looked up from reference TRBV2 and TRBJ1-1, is EPEVTQTPSHQVTQMGQEVILRCVPISNHLYFYWYRQILGQKVEFLVSFYNNEISEKSEIFDDQFSVERPDGSNFTLKIRSTKLEDSAMYFCASRPLGAANTEAFFGQGTRLTVV.